Below, one TCR beta chain is given with its context. Its specific antigen is unknown. No much larger clone is present one base from it, and per-base qualities are unavailable. TCRbeta CDR3 regions were amplified from genomic DNA by means of the immunoSEQ Assay, a bias-controlled multiplex PCR. The source study handled its data this way. The number of nucleated cells in each sample was estimated by amplification of reference gene primers within the assay. Sequence reads were collapsed and filtered to measure the absolute abundance of every unique TCRbeta CDR3 rearrangement. For each sample, productive Simpson clonality was calculated by taking the square root of Simpson's diversity index across productive rearrangements. Held by TCRdb, this immuneACCESS table contains in-frame sequences only and omits some clones. Under half of the omission traces to an unresolved V gene where checked; the cause of the rest is unknown. The DNA gave D and trimming, while V, J and clone size come from that table. This sample is represented by approximately 160,000 clones; about 90% of them were singletons. 3.5% to 4% of the sample comes from the top ten.

The record originates from a study of blood T cell repertoires in COVID-19 (dated by TCRdb to about 2020). Background for the entire study: Collaborator samples came from the United States, Italy and Spain and covered acute and convalescent phases of COVID-19. The prospective study material was composed of cDNA or gDNA derived from T cells, B-cell-depleted T cells, or PBMCs. Subjects who had been exposed to COVID-19, were actively infected with it, or had recovered from it provided the deeply sampled blood TCRbeta repertoires that made up the dataset. The repertoires were released in a freely available public database intended as a resource for research on the immune response to SARS-CoV-2. The samples were drawn from two sources: the first 160 participants of the ongoing ImmuneRACE study, and approximately 1,300 subjects contributed by 6 global collaborators. Sample metadata almost always included a de-identified subject ID, COVID-19 status, age in years and sex. HLA class I and class II types, where available, came from metadata supplied by the sample provider rather than from assay-based typing.

Sequences SGDLS (CDR1) and YYNGEE (CDR2) are obtained from the germline V gene. The cysteine opens and the phenylalanine closes a CDR3 of 15 amino acids. The only DNA kept is the CDR3, 45 bases in frame from the first base. The junction shows trimming of 3 bases on V and 4 bases on J, and the gene matches do not reach 5 bases of it. Whole blood was collected in K2EDTA tubes by collaborating institutions according to the institutions' own protocols. Collaborator samples were shipped for TCRbeta analysis as frozen whole blood, isolated PBMCs, or DNA extracted from either sample type. Broad study findings and their caveats: The amount of clinical and demographic metadata varied by source and participant and was provided uncurated.

The rearranged segments are TRBV9 and TRBJ2-3; the junction holds 10 bases that match TRBD2. Sequenced input: peripheral blood. The sequence was collected from a woman between 65 and 79 years old with acute or convalescent COVID-19. The DNA sequence is TGTGCCAGCAGCGGTAGCGGGGGGTTTGCAGATACGCAGTATTTT. This translates into CASSGSGGFADTQYF.